The present TCR beta chain was sequenced within a study of blood T cell repertoires in COVID-19. Study in general: From T cells, B-cell-depleted T cells, or PBMCs came the material, which was cDNA or gDNA.

The assay was immunoSEQ multiplex PCR, and TCRdb's table has in-frame clones only and misses some. The sample includes fewer than 300,000 clones, approximately 90% seen only once; the top ten take 2% to 2.5%. Those enrolled in Seattle joined during active infection and were followed longitudinally afterward. The germline V gene encodes CDR1 MDHEN and CDR2 SYDVKM. V gave up 7 bases and J gave up 7 bases, with 22 bases separating them. CDR3 length: 15 amino acids. The receptor comes from a young woman with COVID-19, enrolled during active disease. J is TRBJ1-1 and V is TRBV28, with no clear D. Material: peripheral blood. The CDR3 is CASTLNRPRFYEAFF. In DNA, the CDR3 is TGTGCCAGCACCCTAAATCGTCCACGCTTTTATGAAGCTTTCTTT.